The rows below give T cell receptor beta chains drawn from one sample of a study of T cell responses to AZD1222 COVID-19 vaccine. Method: immunoSEQ multiplex PCR; TCRdb's copy keeps in-frame clones and lacks some. The profile shows roughly 130,000 clones, about nine tenths of them singletons. The sequencing here drew on peripheral blood, taken on day 0 of AZD1222 vaccination. The receptors come from an adult in good health. CDR3s include the opening cysteine and the closing phenylalanine or tryptophan. A D gene is named only where the DNA matches it firmly. Rows give clone size only sometimes, using once, few, many, or a class for an expanded clone.

clone_size j_call d_call v_call cdr3_length cdr3_nt cdr3_aa
NA TRBJ2-7 TRBD1 TRBV11-1 14 TGTGCCAGCAGCGCGGGACAGGGATCCTACGAGCAGTACTTC CASSAGQGSYEQYF
NA TRBJ2-3 NA TRBV27 14 TGTGCCAGCAGTTTAAGGGCTTCGGGGGGCCTATATTATTTT CASSLRASGGLYYF
NA TRBJ2-6 TRBD1 TRBV7-9 18 TGTGCCAGCAGCTTAAGGCCGGGACAGGGAACTGGGGCCAACGTCCTGACTTTC CASSLRPGQGTGANVLTF
NA TRBJ2-2 TRBD2 TRBV2 14 TGTGCCAGCAGTGGCGGGGGGAACACCGGGGAGCTGTTTTTT CASSGGGNTGELFF
NA TRBJ2-1 NA TRBV4-1 14 TGCGCCAGCAGCCAAGCGGCCGGGGGCAATGAGCAGTTCTTC CASSQAAGGNEQFF
NA TRBJ2-1 NA TRBV29-1 15 TGCAGCGTTGGTGCCTGGGGGGCTAGCTACAATGAGCAGTTCTTC CSVGAWGASYNEQFF
NA TRBJ2-1 TRBD2 TRBV6-5 15 TGTGCCAGCAGTCAGGGACTAGCCGGCTACAATGAGCAGTTCTTC CASSQGLAGYNEQFF
once TRBJ1-1 TRBD1 TRBV5-1 17 TGCGCCAGCTCCCTTACCGGGACAGGGATCTTTAACACTGAAGCTTTCTTT CASSLTGTGIFNTEAFF
NA TRBJ2-1 NA TRBV7-3 12 TGTGCCAGCAGCTTATATAGTGGTGAGCAGTTCTTC CASSLYSGEQFF
NA TRBJ2-7 TRBD2 TRBV13 16 TGTGCCAGCAGCTTAGGGACTAGCGTTATGGGTTTGGAGCAGTACTTC CASSLGTSVMGLEQYF
NA TRBJ2-7 NA TRBV9 14 TGTGCCAGCAGCGTAGTGGGCAGCACCTACGAGCAGTACTTC CASSVVGSTYEQYF
NA TRBJ2-5 NA TRBV7-9 14 TGTGCCAGCAGCTTGGAGGGACAACAAGAGACCCAGTACTTC CASSLEGQQETQYF
NA TRBJ1-3 NA TRBV5-6 14 TGTGCCAGCACCCCAAGGCCCTCTGGAAACACCATATATTTT CASTPRPSGNTIYF
NA TRBJ2-4 TRBD1 TRBV10-2 15 TGCGCCAGCAGTGTGGGGCAGGGGGTCCCAAACATTCAGTACTTC CASSVGQGVPNIQYF
NA TRBJ2-3 NA TRBV18 12 TGTGCCAGCTCGACTAGCACAGATACGCAGTATTTT CASSTSTDTQYF
NA TRBJ2-7 NA TRBV7-9 14 TGTGCCAGCAGCACGACGACGGGCTCCTACGAGCAGTACTTC CASSTTTGSYEQYF
NA TRBJ1-5 NA TRBV7-2 14 TGTGCCAGCAGCCCCCGACGGGGGGAGGGGCCCCAGCATTTT CASSPRRGEGPQHF
NA TRBJ2-7 NA TRBV5-1 14 TGCGCCAGCAGTTCGGCCCGCTCCCCCTACGAGCAGTACTTC CASSSARSPYEQYF
NA TRBJ2-7 NA TRBV6-5 14 TGTGCCAGCAGAGAGCAGACAGGACACTACGAGCAGTACTTC CASREQTGHYEQYF
NA TRBJ1-3 TRBD1 TRBV19 17 TGTGCCAGTAGTTTTACGCCGACAGGGGCATCGGGAAACACCATATATTTT CASSFTPTGASGNTIYF
NA TRBJ1-5 TRBD1 TRBV6-5 15 TGTGCCAGCAGTTACACGGACAGGGGGCATCAGCCCCAGCATTTT CASSYTDRGHQPQHF
NA TRBJ2-1 TRBD1 TRBV10-3 15 TGTGCCATCAGTGCGTCGGGACAGGCACACAATGAGCAGTTCTTC CAISASGQAHNEQFF